This TCR beta chain was observed in a study of blood T cell repertoires in COVID-19. Study-wide background: The United States, Italy and Spain supplied acute and convalescent COVID-19 samples.

V trimming: 3 bases; J trimming: 6 bases; junction bases outside the gene matches: 7. The CDR3 is 15 residues long. In germline, CDR1 is MDHEN, CDR2 SYDVKM. The repertoire was sequenced with immunoSEQ multiplex PCR; TCRdb's copy has only in-frame clones and lacks some. The sample has approximately 330,000 clones, roughly 90% seen once; the top ten hold roughly 4.1%. Sequencing was done on a sample of peripheral blood. This TCR was recovered from a woman aged 45-59 years with active or convalescent COVID-19. The rearrangement links TRBV28 to TRBJ2-3, with 9 bases that match TRBD2. The DNA of the CDR3 is TGTGCCAGCAGTTTGCTGGCGGGAGGGAAGGATACGCAGTATTTT. Its translation: CASSLLAGGKDTQYF.